A single T cell receptor beta chain is shown here with its context. Its antigen is still unknown. This CDR3 is 15 amino acids long. Trimming pared 3 bases from V and 4 bases from J, leaving 12 bases between. Germline V gives CDR1 MNHNS, CDR2 SASEGT. This entry comes from a study of cytomegalovirus exposure and HLA in healthy donors. Study-level points and caveats: Presence/absence analyses rested on an assumption that sequencing depth was roughly uniform across donors. The study listed under 200 cytomegalovirus-associated TCR beta chains.

It was with 60 Vbeta and 13 Jbeta primers that the PCR ran. The protocol was immunoSEQ multiplex PCR, while the TCRdb copy is restricted to in-frame clones and leaves out a portion. The sample includes 150,000 to 200,000 clones, roughly 85% of them seen just once. Sequences were obtained from PBMCs. This sequence was found in a middle-aged woman in good health and CMV-seronegative. The chain uses TRBV6-1 and TRBJ2-2; D perhaps matches TRBD1 (6 bases). This CDR3 reads CASSDWGQGTGELFF. CDR3 DNA sequence: TGTGCCAGCAGTGACTGGGGGCAGGGCACCGGGGAGCTGTTTTTT.